This is a list of T cell receptor beta chains from one sample in a study of cytomegalovirus exposure and HLA in healthy donors. Data came from immunoSEQ multiplex PCR; TCRdb stores just in-frame clones and leaves some out. The data contain about 140,000 clones, roughly four fifths of them singletons. Sample: PBMCs. These receptors originate from a young woman in good health and CMV-seronegative. CDR3s include the opening cysteine and the closing phenylalanine or tryptophan. The D gene is left open where the match is weak. Rows give clone size only sometimes, using once, few, many, or a class for an expanded clone.

j_call v_call clone_size d_call cdr3_nt cdr3_aa
TRBJ1-2 TRBV2 - - TGTGCCACCCCGGTGAGCGGCTATGGCTACACCTTC CATPVSGYGYTF
TRBJ2-2 TRBV19 once - TGTGCCAGCCGGAGACAGGTCGACACCGGGGAGCTGTTTTTT CASRRQVDTGELFF
TRBJ2-7 TRBV11-2 - TRBD1 TGTGCCAGCAGCCGTACCGGGACAGGCTCCTACGAGCAGTACTTC CASSRTGTGSYEQYF
TRBJ2-1 TRBV4-1 - TRBD1 TGCGCCAGCAGCGAGACAGGGGCCTACAATGAGCAGTTCTTC CASSETGAYNEQFF
TRBJ1-1 TRBV11-1 - TRBD1 TGTGCCAGCAGCCAGGGGGGTACTGAAGCTTTCTTT CASSQGGTEAFF
TRBJ2-7 TRBV5-5 - - TGTGCCAGCAGTAAGGGGGTCACCTACGAGCAGTACTTC CASSKGVTYEQYF
TRBJ1-3 TRBV4-1 - - TGCGCCAGCAGCCCGCCGGGTTCGTATGGAAACACCATATATTTT CASSPPGSYGNTIYF
TRBJ1-3 TRBV5-6 - TRBD1 TGTGCCAGCAGCTTGGACAGGGGGGAGTCTGGAAACACCATATATTTT CASSLDRGESGNTIYF
TRBJ2-5 TRBV27 - - TGTGCCAGCAGTAATAGGGGGACGGAAGAGACCCAGTACTTC CASSNRGTEETQYF
TRBJ2-7 TRBV27 - TRBD1 TGTGCCAGCAGGCGAGACAGGGTTTTCCCCTACGAGCAGTACTTC CASRRDRVFPYEQYF
TRBJ2-7 TRBV28 - - TGTGCCAGCAGGGGAGTTTACGAGCAGTACTTC CASRGVYEQYF
TRBJ1-2 TRBV5-6 - - TGTGCCAGCAGCTCCAGATTGATGACAGGAGGCACCTTC CASSSRLMTGGTF
TRBJ2-5 TRBV2 - TRBD2 TGTGCCAGCGGCCTAGGGGCTAGCGGGGGGGCTAAAGAGACCCAGTACTTC CASGLGASGGAKETQYF
TRBJ1-2 TRBV28 - TRBD1 TGTGCCAGCAGCCCCACCCGACAGGGTGGTCGTGGCTACACCTTC CASSPTRQGGRGYTF
TRBJ1-2 TRBV6-4 medium-sized TRBD1 TGTGCCAGCAGAGCGGACAGGGCGGCTAACTATGGCTACACCTTC CASRADRAANYGYTF
TRBJ2-2 TRBV13 - - TGTGCCAGCAGCTTTGCCAGGAAAAACACCGGGGAGCTGTTTTTT CASSFARKNTGELFF
TRBJ2-7 TRBV27 - TRBD1 TGTGCCAGCAGCCAACCGGGACAGGGCTCCTACGAGCAGTACTTC CASSQPGQGSYEQYF
TRBJ2-7 TRBV28 - TRBD1 TGTGCCAGCAGTTTGGACAGGGGTATCCTCGAGCAGTACTTC CASSLDRGILEQYF
TRBJ1-1 TRBV2 - - TGTGCCAGCAGCTCAAGTATCAGCACTGAAGCTTTCTTT CASSSSISTEAFF
TRBJ2-3 TRBV5-1 - TRBD2 TGCGCCAGCTCCGTGGGGGGGAGCACAGATACGCAGTATTTT CASSVGGSTDTQYF
TRBJ1-5 TRBV7-9 - TRBD1 TGTGCCAGCAGCAAGACAGGGGGAAATCAGCCCCAGCATTTT CASSKTGGNQPQHF
TRBJ2-7 TRBV6-5 - TRBD1 TGTGCCAGCAGTTACATTGGGACAGGGTCCTACGAGCAGTACTTC CASSYIGTGSYEQYF
TRBJ1-2 TRBV15 - TRBD1 TGTGCCACCAGCAGAGGGACAGGGGGAGCTAACTATGGCTACACCTTC CATSRGTGGANYGYTF
TRBJ2-4 TRBV5-5 - TRBD1 TGTGCCAGCAGCAAACTGACAGGGGTGTCCAAAAACATTCAGTACTTC CASSKLTGVSKNIQYF
TRBJ2-2 TRBV7-2 - TRBD2 TGTGCCAGCAGCTTGGGGGGGGGCACCGGGGAGCTGTTTTTT CASSLGGGTGELFF
TRBJ1-1 TRBV6-5 - - TGTGCCAGCAGTTACAACAGGAACACTGAAGCTTTCTTT CASSYNRNTEAFF
TRBJ2-5 TRBV6-6 few - TGTGCCAGCAGTCGAGGGAAACTACAAGAGACCCAGTACTTC CASSRGKLQETQYF
TRBJ2-5 TRBV7-3 - - TGTGCCAGCAGCTTAACTCGGGATCCGGGGGAGACCCAGTACTTC CASSLTRDPGETQYF
TRBJ2-5 TRBV27 - TRBD1 TGTGCCAGCAGCCACAGGGGGGAGACCCAGTACTTC CASSHRGETQYF
TRBJ1-1 TRBV4-1 - - TGCGCCAGCAGCCCGTCAACGACAGTGAACACTGAAGCTTTCTTT CASSPSTTVNTEAFF
TRBJ1-2 TRBV6-5 - - TGTGCCAGCAGTCAATCCAACTATGGCTACACCTTC CASSQSNYGYTF
TRBJ2-7 TRBV11-2 once - TGTGCCAGCAGCTTAGCGGGACAAACCTACGAGCAGTACTTC CASSLAGQTYEQYF
TRBJ2-5 TRBV7-7 - TRBD1 TGTGCCAGCAGCCTCGGACAGGGGGAGACCCAGTACTTC CASSLGQGETQYF
TRBJ2-5 TRBV7-9 - TRBD1 TGTGCCAGCAGACACGGGACAGGGGGAGGAGAAGAGACCCAGTACTTC CASRHGTGGGEETQYF
TRBJ2-1 TRBV5-4 - - TGTGCCAGCAGCTTGGGGGGGGAGAATGAGCAGTTCTTC CASSLGGENEQFF
TRBJ2-7 TRBV29-1 once TRBD1 TGCAGCGTTCTGGGACAGGGTGCTACCTACGAGCAGTACTTC CSVLGQGATYEQYF
TRBJ2-1 TRBV14 - TRBD2 TGTGCCAGCAGCCCCCGGGCGGGGGGGCCCCATTATGAGCAGTTCTTC CASSPRAGGPHYEQFF
TRBJ1-6 TRBV19 few - TGTGCCAGTAGTATTGAACAGGGCTATAATTCACCCCTCCACTTT CASSIEQGYNSPLHF
TRBJ1-2 TRBV2 - - TGTGCCAGCACGCCCGAAAGCGGCTATGGCTACACCTTC CASTPESGYGYTF
TRBJ1-5 TRBV5-1 - - TGCGCCAGCAGCTTGGCCGGGGGAAGGGATCAGCCCCAGCATTTT CASSLAGGRDQPQHF
TRBJ1-2 TRBV30 - - TGTGCCTGGAGTCCCAACCACTATGGCTACATCTTC CAWSPNHYGYIF
TRBJ1-5 TRBV6-5 - TRBD1 TGTGCCAACAGGGGAGGCAATCAGCCCCAGCATTTT CANRGGNQPQHF
TRBJ2-7 TRBV4-1 few - TGCGCCAGCAGCCAAGGGACAAGATCCTACGAGCAGTACTTC CASSQGTRSYEQYF
TRBJ1-4 TRBV10-3 - - TGTGCCATCAGCGACAAGGGGGAAAAACTGTTTTTT CAISDKGEKLFF
TRBJ1-2 TRBV27 - TRBD1 TGTGCCAGCTTCCCTTCCGGTCAGGGGGTTCTATGGGGCTACACCTTC CASFPSGQGVLWGYTF
TRBJ1-2 TRBV10-3 many - TGTGCCATCACGCCGGGAACGAACTATGGCTACACCTTC CAITPGTNYGYTF
TRBJ2-7 TRBV18 - TRBD2 TGTGCCAGCTCACCCCGGGAGGGGCCCGAGCAGTACTTC CASSPREGPEQYF
TRBJ2-7 TRBV5-1 - - TGCGCCAGCAGCGAAAGACAGGAGTACGAGCAGTACTTC CASSERQEYEQYF
TRBJ2-2 TRBV5-6 - TRBD2 TGTGCCAGCAGCCCCCTTGGCGGGGGGAACACCGGGGAGCTGTTTTTT CASSPLGGGNTGELFF
TRBJ2-3 TRBV5-1 - - TGCGCCAGCAGCCCGGCGGCGAAGCCAGATACGCAGTATTTT CASSPAAKPDTQYF
TRBJ1-2 TRBV6-1 - TRBD1 TGTGCCAGCAGTCCCCGAGGGGGCCAGGATGGCTACACCTTC CASSPRGGQDGYTF